Below are 2 T cell receptor beta chains sequenced from a single sample in a study of cytomegalovirus exposure and HLA in healthy donors (dated by TCRdb to 2016 to 2017). The library came from the immunoSEQ multiplex PCR assay. What TCRdb holds here is the immuneACCESS table cut down to in-frame rearrangements. Part of the clones is not present; checked against another copy, under half of the missing clones reflect an unresolved V gene, and the others are unexplained. This sample gives about 260,000 clones in total; about nine tenths of them show up just once. The ten biggest clones cover 3.1% of the sample. The source material was PBMCs. These receptors originate from a woman aged 30 to 39 in good health and CMV-seronegative.

The rearrangement links TRBV5-1 to TRBJ2-7, with TRBD2 as a possible D gene (6 bases). V was clipped by 5 bases and J by 2 bases, with 14 bases between them. The CDR3 is 14 amino acids. Germline V gene lookup returns CDR1 SGHRS and CDR2 YFSETQ. The CDR3 DNA is TGCGCCAGCAGGGAGGGGCCTCGCGCCTACGAGCAGTACTTC. Amino acids: CASREGPRAYEQYF. The full variable domain, with the rest looked up from reference TRBV5-1 and TRBJ2-7, is KAGVTQTPRYLIKTRGQQVTLSCSPISGHRSVSWYQQTPGQGLQFLFEYFSETQRNKGNFPGRFSGRQFSNSRSEMNVSTLELGDSALYLCASREGPRAYEQYFGPGTRLTVT.

The chain carries TRBV27 and TRBJ2-1; 11 bases match TRBD2. Looked up from germline, CDR1 is MNHEY and CDR2 is SMNVEV (reference sequence). The V segment lost 8 bases and the J segment 9 bases; nucleotides outside the gene matches: 12. The CDR3 has 15 amino acids. The CDR3 DNA reads as TGTGCCAGCGGTCCACTAGCGGGAGTGTCCCCTGAGCAGTTCTTC. Translation: CASGPLAGVSPEQFF.